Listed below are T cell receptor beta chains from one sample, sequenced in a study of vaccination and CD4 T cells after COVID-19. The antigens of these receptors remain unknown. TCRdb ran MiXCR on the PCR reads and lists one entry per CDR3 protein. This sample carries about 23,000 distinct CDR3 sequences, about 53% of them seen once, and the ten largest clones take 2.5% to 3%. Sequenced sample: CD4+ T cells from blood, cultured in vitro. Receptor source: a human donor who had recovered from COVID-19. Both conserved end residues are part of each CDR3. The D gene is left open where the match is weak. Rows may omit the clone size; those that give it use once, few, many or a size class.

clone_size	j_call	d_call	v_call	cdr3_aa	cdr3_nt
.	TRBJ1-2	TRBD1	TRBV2	CASMTGANYGYTF	TGTGCCAGTATGACAGGGGCTAACTATGGCTACACCTTC
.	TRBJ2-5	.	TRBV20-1	CSAREGFETQYF	TGCAGTGCTAGAGAAGGGTTTGAGACCCAGTACTTC
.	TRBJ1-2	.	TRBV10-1	CASSDRGRVRTF	TGCGCCAGCAGTGACCGGGGAAGGGTCCGCACCTTC
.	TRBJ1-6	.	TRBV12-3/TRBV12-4	CASSWGGLSSPLHF	TGTGCCAGCAGTTGGGGGGGGCTGAGTTCACCCCTCCACTTT
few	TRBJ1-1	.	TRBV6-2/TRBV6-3	CASSRPGEATEAFF	TGTGCCAGCAGCCGACCAGGGGAGGCCACTGAAGCTTTCTTT
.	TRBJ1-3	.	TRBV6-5	CASSYGQALSGNTIYF	TGTGCCAGCAGTTACGGGCAGGCCCTCTCTGGAAACACCATATATTTT
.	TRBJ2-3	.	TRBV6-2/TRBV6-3	CASSWSGLATDTQYF	TGTGCCAGCAGTTGGTCGGGACTTGCCACAGATACGCAGTATTTT
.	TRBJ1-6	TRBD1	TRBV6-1	CASSRQGNSPLHF	TGTGCCAGCTCCCGACAGGGTAATTCACCCCTCCACTTT
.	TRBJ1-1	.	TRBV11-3	CASNRGLNTEAFF	TGTGCCAGCAATCGGGGGCTGAACACTGAAGCTTTCTTT
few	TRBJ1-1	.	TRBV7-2	CASSSQANTEAFF	TGTGCCAGCAGCTCACAGGCGAACACTGAAGCTTTCTTT
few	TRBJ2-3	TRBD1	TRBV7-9	CASSTGQATDTQYF	TGTGCCAGCAGCACCGGACAGGCCACAGATACGCAGTATTTT
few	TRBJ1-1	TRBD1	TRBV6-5	CASSYSRAGGSTEAFF	TGTGCCAGCAGTTACTCGAGGGCAGGGGGGTCCACTGAAGCTTTCTTT